The 17 T cell receptor beta chains listed next were all sequenced from one sample in a study of T cells after yellow fever vaccination. MiXCR, run by TCRdb on the 5' RACE reads, gives a single entry per CDR3 protein. In the table there are just under 600,000 distinct CDR3 sequences, about 14% of which are singletons. The specimen was PBMCs, collected on the day of the yellow fever booster vaccination. The receptors were gathered from a man aged 25-45 years who received the YFV17D yellow fever vaccine.

At least ten counts were recorded for this clonotype. V and J are TRBV20-1 and TRBJ2-3; 7 bases fit TRBD1. CDR1 is DFQATT and CDR2 is SNEGSKA in the germline V gene (reference sequence). The CDR3 has 16 residues. J was trimmed by 4 bases and V by 1 base; bases with no gene match: 11. Written as DNA, the CDR3 is TGCAGTGCTAGAGCCTTCGACAGGGACAATCCAGATACGCAGTATTTT. Protein sequence: CSARAFDRDNPDTQYF.

This clonotype has only a few counts. J is TRBJ2-5 and V is TRBV6-5; TRBD1 matches at 9 bases. The CDR3 is made up of 16 amino acids. Germline V gene data show CDR1 as MNHEY and CDR2 as SVGAGI. V trimming: 2 bases; J trimming: 4 bases; junction bases outside the gene matches: 8. The CDR3 loop is CASSYTTGGRGETQYF. DNA for the CDR3: TGTGCCAGCAGTTACACAACAGGGGGCCGGGGAGAGACCCAGTACTTC.

This clonotype turned up a few times. V gene TRBV7-9 combines with J gene TRBJ2-7, with D perhaps TRBD2 (5 bases). The CDR3 length is 14 residues. CDR1 SEHNR and CDR2 FQNEAQ come from the germline V gene (reference sequence). V was pared by 1 base and J by 3 bases, with 10 bases between. In DNA form, the CDR3 reads TGTGCCAGCAGCTTAGGTAGCGCGGTCTACGAGCAGTACTTC. Translation gives CASSLGSAVYEQYF.

Ten or more counts support this clonotype. The chain uses TRBV5-1 and TRBJ1-1, with D possibly being TRBD1 (5 bases). The CDR3 has 13 residues. Between the trimmed V and J ends, which lost 2 bases and 3 bases, there was a span of 8 bases. CDR1 and CDR2 from the germline V gene are SGHRS and YFSETQ. This CDR3 is CASSFIGDTEAFF. CDR3 coding DNA: TGCGCCAGCAGCTTTATAGGGGACACTGAAGCTTTCTTT.

The chain has TRBV3-1 and TRBJ2-3; possible D gene TRBD2, 5 bases. Germline CDR1 reads LGHDT; CDR2 reads YNNKEL (reference sequence). CDR3 size: 14 residues. The V end was cut by 1 base, the J end by 4 bases, with 9 bases between. CDR3 amino acids: CASSQGISADTQYF. DNA of the CDR3: TGTGCCAGCAGCCAAGGGATTAGCGCAGATACGCAGTATTTT.

V is TRBV5-1 and J is TRBJ2-5; D is unclear. CDR3 length equals 17 residues. Germline V gives CDR1 SGHRS, CDR2 YFSETQ. V dropped 4 bases and J dropped 1 base, with 20 bases sitting between them. This chain's CDR3 is CASSKAPVVSGQETQYF. The CDR3, as DNA: TGCGCCAGCAGCAAAGCCCCCGTCGTCTCCGGCCAAGAGACCCAGTACTTC.

This clonotype occurred a few times. The rearrangement uses TRBV7-6 and TRBJ2-3, with D uncertain. Germline V gives CDR1 SGHVS, CDR2 FNYEAQ. V gave up 5 bases and J gave up 11 bases, with 26 bases separating them. CDR3 size: 16 residues. The CDR3 coding sequence is TGTGCCAGCAGCCCGATTGACCCTGCCAAAAACGAATGGCAGTATTTT. Translated, it gives CASSPIDPAKNEWQYF. The whole variable domain, remainder taken from reference TRBV7-6 and TRBJ2-3, is GAGVSQSPRYKVTKRGQDVALRCDPISGHVSLYWYRQALGQGPEFLTYFNYEAQQDKSGLPNDRFSAERPEGSISTLTIQRTEQRDSAMYRCASSPIDPAKNEWQYFGPGTRLTVL.

J is TRBJ1-6 and V is TRBV12-3 or TRBV12-4, with D unclear. The CDR3 is made up of 18 amino acids. Trimming shortened V by 1 base and J by 0 bases, and 13 bases separated the two germline ends. CDR3 sequence reads: CASSLDLTQSSYNSPLHF. The CDR3 nucleotides read TGTGCCAGCAGTTTAGACCTAACCCAGAGCTCCTATAATTCACCCCTCCACTTT.

The sample holds a few counts of this clonotype. The CDR3 reads CSARGQGARNTEAFF. The CDR3 DNA sequence: TGCAGTGCTAGAGGGCAGGGGGCGCGGAACACTGAAGCTTTCTTT. J is TRBJ1-1 and V is TRBV20-1; TRBD1 matches at 8 bases. CDR1 is DFQATT, CDR2 SNEGSKA, per germline (reference sequence). The CDR3 is made up of 15 amino acids. Unmatched junction bases numbered 5, after V lost 1 base and J lost 1 base.

This clonotype was counted between two and nine times. J is TRBJ1-1 and V is TRBV4-3; D is perhaps TRBD1 (6 bases). This CDR3 is 14 amino acids long. Germline V lookup: CDR1 LGHNA, CDR2 YSLEER. V shed 4 bases and J shed 1 base, with 10 bases lying between them. As DNA, the CDR3 is TGCGCCAGCAGCCCGGACAGCAGGAACACTGAAGCTTTCTTT. It translates to CASSPDSRNTEAFF.

This clonotype was counted only a few times. The chain carries TRBV19 and TRBJ2-2; 14 bases line up with TRBD2. The V segment lost 4 bases and the J segment 6 bases; nucleotides outside the gene matches: 1. CDR1 and CDR2 from the germline V gene are LNHDA and SQIVND (reference sequence). The CDR3 is 15 amino acids. CDR3 residues: CASSKGLAGAGELFF. DNA for the CDR3: TGTGCCAGTAGTAAGGGACTAGCGGGAGCCGGGGAGCTGTTTTTT.

This clonotype came up many times. J is TRBJ2-5 and V is TRBV20-1, with 7 nucleotides matching TRBD2. Germline trimming cut 6 bases from V and 12 bases from J; bases unmatched to any gene: 10. This CDR3 region has 11 residues. Germline CDR1 is DFQATT and CDR2 is SNEGSKA (reference sequence). CDR3 bases: TGCAGTGCCAAAGCGGGAAGGGCCGAGTACTTC. This translates into CSAKAGRAEYF.

The rearrangement links TRBV29-1 to TRBJ2-3; D uncertain. Trimming took 3 bases from V and 5 from J, leaving 9 bases between them. CDR1 and CDR2 from the germline V gene are SQVTM and ANQGSEA. This CDR3 comprises 12 residues. CDR3 residues: CSVENYRDTQYF. Written as DNA, the CDR3 is TGCAGCGTTGAGAACTATAGAGATACGCAGTATTTT.

This clonotype appeared a few times. The chain combines TRBV27 with TRBJ2-7; the D gene is possibly TRBD1 (5 bases). V lost 7 bases, J lost 7 bases, and 11 bases lay in between. Germline loops: CDR1 MNHEY, CDR2 SMNVEV (reference sequence). There are 11 residues in the CDR3. CDR3 in amino acids: CASKEAGEQYF. DNA of the CDR3: TGTGCCAGCAAGGAAGCAGGGGAGCAGTACTTC.

In nucleotides, the CDR3 is TGTGCCAGCAGCGTCTCAGGGGGAAGGACCTACGAGCAGTACTTC. Protein product: CASSVSGGRTYEQYF. The rearrangement joins TRBV5-4 to TRBJ2-7; TRBD1 matches at 7 bases. CDR1 and CDR2 (germline): SGHNT, YYREEE (reference sequence). J lost 2 bases, V lost 4 bases, and 9 bases had no gene match. The CDR3 is made up of 15 amino acids.

At least ten counts were recorded for this clonotype. The chain couples TRBV20-1 to TRBJ2-1, with D maybe TRBD2 (5 bases). The CDR3 has 13 amino acids. V was pared by 6 bases and J by 2 bases, with 11 bases between. The germline V gene has CDR1 DFQATT and CDR2 SNEGSKA (reference sequence). CDR3 nucleotides: TGCAGTGCACTGGCGGGTACCTACAATGAGCAGTTCTTC. Protein sequence: CSALAGTYNEQFF.

This clonotype was detected only a few times. This rearrangement joins TRBV6-5 to TRBJ1-6; D perhaps matches TRBD1 (5 bases). CDR1 and CDR2 (germline): MNHEY, SVGAGI. The CDR3 totals 17 residues. Trimming cost V 0 bases and J 8 bases, with 17 bases left between them. CDR3 residues: CASSYSIQDTLYSPLHF. CDR3 sequence (DNA): TGTGCCAGCAGTTACTCGATTCAGGACACCCTCTATTCACCCCTCCACTTT.